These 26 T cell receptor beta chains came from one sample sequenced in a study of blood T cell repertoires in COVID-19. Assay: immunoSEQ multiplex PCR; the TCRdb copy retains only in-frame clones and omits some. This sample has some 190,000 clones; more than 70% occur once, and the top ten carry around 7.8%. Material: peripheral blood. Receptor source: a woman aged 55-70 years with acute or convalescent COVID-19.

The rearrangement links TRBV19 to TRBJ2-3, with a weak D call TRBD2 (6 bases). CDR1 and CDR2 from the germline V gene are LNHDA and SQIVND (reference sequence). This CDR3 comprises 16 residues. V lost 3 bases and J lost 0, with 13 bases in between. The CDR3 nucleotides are TGTGCCAGTAGTATGGGGATAGCGGTGAGCACAGATACGCAGTATTTT. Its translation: CASSMGIAVSTDTQYF.

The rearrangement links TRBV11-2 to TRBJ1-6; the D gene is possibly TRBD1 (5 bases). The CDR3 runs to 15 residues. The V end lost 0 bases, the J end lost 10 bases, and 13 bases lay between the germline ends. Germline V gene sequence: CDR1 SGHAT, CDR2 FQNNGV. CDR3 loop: CASSLESGKESPLHF. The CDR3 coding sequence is TGTGCCAGCAGCTTAGAATCAGGGAAGGAGTCACCCCTCCACTTT.

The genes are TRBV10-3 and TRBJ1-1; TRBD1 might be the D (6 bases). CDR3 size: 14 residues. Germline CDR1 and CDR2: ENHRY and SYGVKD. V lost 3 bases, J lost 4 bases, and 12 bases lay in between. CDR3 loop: CAISDSTGTTEAFF. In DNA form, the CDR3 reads TGTGCCATCAGTGACTCTACAGGGACCACTGAAGCTTTCTTT.

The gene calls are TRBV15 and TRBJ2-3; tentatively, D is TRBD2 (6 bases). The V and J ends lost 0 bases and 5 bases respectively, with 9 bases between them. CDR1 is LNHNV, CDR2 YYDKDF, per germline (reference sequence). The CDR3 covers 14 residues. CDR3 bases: TGTGCCACCAGCAGAGATGGAGGGGTAGATACGCAGTATTTT. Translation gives CATSRDGGVDTQYF.

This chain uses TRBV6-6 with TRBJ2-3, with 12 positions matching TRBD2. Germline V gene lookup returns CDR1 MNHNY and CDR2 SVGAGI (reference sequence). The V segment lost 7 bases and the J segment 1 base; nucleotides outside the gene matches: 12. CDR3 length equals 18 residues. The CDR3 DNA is TGTGCCAGCAATCGGGGTGGGGGACTAGCGGGTGGCACAGATACGCAGTATTTT. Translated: CASNRGGGLAGGTDTQYF.

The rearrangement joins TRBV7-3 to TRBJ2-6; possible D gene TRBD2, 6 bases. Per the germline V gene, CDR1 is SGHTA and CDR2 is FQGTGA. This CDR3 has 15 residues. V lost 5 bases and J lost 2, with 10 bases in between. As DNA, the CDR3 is TGTGCCAGCAGCGCAGGAGGGACTGGGGCCAACGTCCTGACTTTC. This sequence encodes CASSAGGTGANVLTF.

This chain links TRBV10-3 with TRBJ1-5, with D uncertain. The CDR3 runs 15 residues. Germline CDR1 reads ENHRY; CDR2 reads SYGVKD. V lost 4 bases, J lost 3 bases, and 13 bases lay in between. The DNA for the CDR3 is TGTGCCATCAGTGGGGCCGAGGGTTACAATCAGCCCCAGCATTTT. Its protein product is CAISGAEGYNQPQHF.

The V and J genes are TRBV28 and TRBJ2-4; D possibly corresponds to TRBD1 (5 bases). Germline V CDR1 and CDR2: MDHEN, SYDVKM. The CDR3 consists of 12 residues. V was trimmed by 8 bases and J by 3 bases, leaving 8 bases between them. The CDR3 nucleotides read TGTGCCAGCCAAGGGGACAAAAACATTCAGTACTTC. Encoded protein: CASQGDKNIQYF.

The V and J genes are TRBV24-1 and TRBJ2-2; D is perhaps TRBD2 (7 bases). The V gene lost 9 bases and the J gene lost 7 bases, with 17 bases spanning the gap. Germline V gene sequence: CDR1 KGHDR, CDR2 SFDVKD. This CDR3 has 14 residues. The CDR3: CATSAGARDGELFF. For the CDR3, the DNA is TGTGCCACCTCCGCGGGGGCAAGGGACGGGGAGCTGTTTTTT.

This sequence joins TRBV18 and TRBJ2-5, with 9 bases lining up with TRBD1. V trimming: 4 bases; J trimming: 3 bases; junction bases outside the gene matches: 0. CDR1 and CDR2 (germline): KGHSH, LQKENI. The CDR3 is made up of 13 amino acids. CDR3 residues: CASSRDREETQYF. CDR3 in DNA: TGTGCCAGCTCACGGGACAGGGAAGAGACCCAGTACTTC.

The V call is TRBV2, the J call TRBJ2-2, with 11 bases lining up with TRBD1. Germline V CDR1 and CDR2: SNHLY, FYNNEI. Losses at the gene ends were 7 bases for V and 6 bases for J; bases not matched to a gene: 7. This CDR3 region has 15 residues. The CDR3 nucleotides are TGTGCCAGCAACCCGGGACAGGGGGGGTCCGGGGAGCTGTTTTTT. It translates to CASNPGQGGSGELFF.

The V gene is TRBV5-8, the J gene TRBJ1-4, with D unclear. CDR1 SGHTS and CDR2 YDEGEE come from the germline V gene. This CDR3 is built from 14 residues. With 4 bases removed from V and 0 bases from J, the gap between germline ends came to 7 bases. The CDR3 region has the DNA TGTGCCAGCAGCCCCGGGACAACTAATGAAAAACTGTTTTTT. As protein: CASSPGTTNEKLFF.

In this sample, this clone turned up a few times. The CDR3: CAWSSIESGWQYV. The CDR3 DNA follows: TGTGCCTGGAGTTCCATAGAATCAGGATGGCAGTACGTC. V usage is TRBV30 and J usage is TRBJ2-7; D is unresolved. V gave up 2 bases and J gave up 9 bases, with 17 bases separating them. Germline V gives CDR1 GTSNPN, CDR2 SVGIG (reference sequence). The CDR3 runs to 13 residues.

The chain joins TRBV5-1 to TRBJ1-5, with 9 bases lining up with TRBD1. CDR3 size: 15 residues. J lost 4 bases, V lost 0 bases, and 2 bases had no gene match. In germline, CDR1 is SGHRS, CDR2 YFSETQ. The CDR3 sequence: CASSLEGTGNQPQHF. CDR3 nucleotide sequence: TGCGCCAGCAGCTTGGAAGGGACAGGGAATCAGCCCCAGCATTTT.

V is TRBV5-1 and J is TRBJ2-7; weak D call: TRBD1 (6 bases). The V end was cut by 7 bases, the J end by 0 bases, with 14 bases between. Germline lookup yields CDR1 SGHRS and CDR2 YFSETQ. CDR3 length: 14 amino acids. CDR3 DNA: TGCGCCAGCGCTGAGCAGGGACACTCCTACGAGCAGTACTTC. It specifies CASAEQGHSYEQYF.

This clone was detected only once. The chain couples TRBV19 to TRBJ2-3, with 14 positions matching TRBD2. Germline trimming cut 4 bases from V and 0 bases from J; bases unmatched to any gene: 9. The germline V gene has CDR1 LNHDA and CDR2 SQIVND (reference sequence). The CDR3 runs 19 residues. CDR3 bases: TGTGCCAGTAGTACCCGGACTAGCGGGAGGACTCATAGCACAGATACGCAGTATTTT. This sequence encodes CASSTRTSGRTHSTDTQYF.

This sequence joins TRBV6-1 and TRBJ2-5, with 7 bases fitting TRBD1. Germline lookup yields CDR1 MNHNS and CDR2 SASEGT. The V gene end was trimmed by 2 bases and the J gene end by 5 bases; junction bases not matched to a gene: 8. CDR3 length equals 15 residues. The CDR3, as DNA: TGTGCCAGCAGTGAACTGACAGGGTATGGGGAGACCCAGTACTTC. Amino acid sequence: CASSELTGYGETQYF.

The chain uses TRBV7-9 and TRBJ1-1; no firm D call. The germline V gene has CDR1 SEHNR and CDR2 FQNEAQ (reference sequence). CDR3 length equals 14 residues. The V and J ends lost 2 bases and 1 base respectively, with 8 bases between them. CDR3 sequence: CASSLSRPNTEAFF. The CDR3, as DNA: TGTGCCAGCAGCTTATCCAGGCCGAACACTGAAGCTTTCTTT.

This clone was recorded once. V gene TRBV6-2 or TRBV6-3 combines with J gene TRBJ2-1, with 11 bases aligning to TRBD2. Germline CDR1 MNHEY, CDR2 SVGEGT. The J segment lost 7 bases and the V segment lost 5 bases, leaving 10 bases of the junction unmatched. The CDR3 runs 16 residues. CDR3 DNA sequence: TGTGCCAGCAGTAAAGGGACTAGCGGTCTGTGGAATGAGCAGTTCTTC. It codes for CASSKGTSGLWNEQFF.

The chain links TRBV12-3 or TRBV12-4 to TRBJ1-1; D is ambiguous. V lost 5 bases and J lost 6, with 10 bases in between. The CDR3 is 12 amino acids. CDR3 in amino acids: CASSPGWAEAFF. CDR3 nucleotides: TGTGCCAGCAGTCCCGGGTGGGCTGAAGCTTTCTTT.

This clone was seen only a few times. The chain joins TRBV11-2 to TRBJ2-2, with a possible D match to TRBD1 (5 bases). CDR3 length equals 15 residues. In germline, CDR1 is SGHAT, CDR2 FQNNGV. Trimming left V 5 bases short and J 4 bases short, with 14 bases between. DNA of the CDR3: TGTGCCAGCAGCGCCGCTAGGGGAAGCACCGGGGAGCTGTTTTTT. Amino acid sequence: CASSAARGSTGELFF. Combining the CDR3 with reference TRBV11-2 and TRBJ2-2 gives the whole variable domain EAGVAQSPRYKIIEKRQSVAFWCNPISGHATLYWYQQILGQGPKLLIQFQNNGVVDDSQLPKDRFSAERLKGVDSTLKIQPAKLEDSAVYLCASSAARGSTGELFFGEGSRLTVL.

The CDR3 reads CASSLGQGAAYNEQFF. CDR3 sequence (DNA): TGTGCCAGCAGTTTAGGACAGGGGGCTGCCTACAATGAGCAGTTCTTC. The rearrangement joins TRBV27 to TRBJ2-1, with 11 positions matching TRBD1. Germline assignment: CDR1 MNHEY and CDR2 SMNVEV (reference sequence). Trimming took 2 bases from V and 2 from J; bases not matched to a gene: 2. The CDR3 sequence is 16 residues long.

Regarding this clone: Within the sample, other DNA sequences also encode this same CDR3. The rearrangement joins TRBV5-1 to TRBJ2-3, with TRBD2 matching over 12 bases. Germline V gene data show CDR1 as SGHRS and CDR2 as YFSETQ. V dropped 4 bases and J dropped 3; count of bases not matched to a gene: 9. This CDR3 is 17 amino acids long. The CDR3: CASSLGTSGRGTDTQYF. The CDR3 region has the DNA TGCGCCAGCAGCCTCGGGACTAGCGGGCGAGGGACAGATACGCAGTATTTT.

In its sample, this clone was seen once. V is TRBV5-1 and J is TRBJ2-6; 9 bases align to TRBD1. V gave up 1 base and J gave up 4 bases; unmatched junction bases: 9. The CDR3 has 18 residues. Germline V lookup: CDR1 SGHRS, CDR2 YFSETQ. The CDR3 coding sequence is TGCGCCAGCAGCTTGTCTGGACAGGGGTTCGCGGGGGCCAACGTCCTGACTTTC. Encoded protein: CASSLSGQGFAGANVLTF.

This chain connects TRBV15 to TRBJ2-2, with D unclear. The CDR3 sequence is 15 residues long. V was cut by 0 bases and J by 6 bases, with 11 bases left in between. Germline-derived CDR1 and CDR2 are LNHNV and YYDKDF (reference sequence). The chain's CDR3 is CATSRDLQVSGELFF. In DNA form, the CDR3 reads TGTGCCACCAGCAGAGATCTTCAGGTTTCCGGGGAGCTGTTTTTT.

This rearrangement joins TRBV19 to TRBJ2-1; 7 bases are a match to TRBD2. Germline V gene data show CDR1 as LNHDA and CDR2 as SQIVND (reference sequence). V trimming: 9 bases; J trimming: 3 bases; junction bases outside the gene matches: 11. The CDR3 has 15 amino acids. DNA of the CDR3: TGTGCCAGCACCCGGGGGGAGGCCCGCTACAATGAGCAGTTCTTC. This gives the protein CASTRGEARYNEQFF.